This T cell receptor beta chain was recovered during a study of shared clonotypes between healthy human individuals (dated by TCRdb to about 2020). With respect to the entire study: The cohort comprised two women and a few men aged 18 to 49 years. For each donor, CD4 naive and CD4 memory were each given three plates, CD8 naive was given two plates, and CD8 memory was given one plate. To estimate repertoire size and how much clonotypes are shared between individuals, the study performed deep sequencing of blood TCR repertoires from a handful of healthy adults. To increase sequencing depth and limit assay-specific biases, different laboratories used diverse techniques to prepare libraries and sequence TCR repertoires. Each donor's leukapheresis produced roughly between roughly 0.85 and 10 billion PBMCs.

The research as a whole found: Estimated clonotype richness was generally larger for naive than for memory subsets. Compared with non-shared clonotypes, the clonotypes found in all four sorted-subset donors had higher generation probabilities. Rarefaction of sorted-subset datasets indicated incomplete sequencing despite the large sequencing depth. Sampling was restricted to blood, and TCR repertoires in tissue are likely to differ from TCR repertoires in blood. Based on pairwise subsampling, the degree of clonotype sharing among donors was expected to be affected by sequencing depth. The genetic and exposure-history diversity represented was limited by the small number of donors. Sharing across four donors was observed for around 5% of naive CD4, 3% to 3.5% of naive CD8, 2.3% of memory CD4, and roughly 0.4% of memory CD8 clonotypes.

Trimming removed 7 bases from V and 0 bases from J; the gene matches leave 8 bases unexplained. The CDR3 covers 16 residues, taking in both the cysteine and the phenylalanine. The sequence is cut down to CDR3 DNA, 48 bases in frame from base 1. As encoded in the germline V gene (reference sequence), CDR1 is MNHEY while CDR2 is SMNVEV. Donors were healthy HIV-negative adults with no recently reported acute infections or vaccinations. Every donor was a Caucasian adult residing in Nashville, Tennessee, USA. CD4+ T cells were enriched by magnetic negative selection, after which naive cells were positively selected on CD45RA and the negative fraction was taken as the memory subset. After blood collection by leukapheresis, PBMCs were isolated using Ficoll-Histopaque density gradient centrifugation and then cryopreserved in the vapor phase of liquid nitrogen. Analytical flow cytometry was used to check the purity and quantity of every magnetically sorted T cell population. Genomic DNA was isolated from each sorted fraction and quantified by UV absorbance on a Nanodrop 2000c.

Using the deep immunoSEQ assay, TCR CDR3 regions were amplified from genomic DNA by multiplex PCR. For each cell subset, the extracted genomic DNA was distributed evenly across all wells of several immunoSEQ 96-well plates, and each plate served as one replicate. For sorted subsets, 200 ng of genomic DNA, equivalent to 30,000 or so T cell genomes, went into each replicate PCR. Purified libraries were measured with a Qubit 3.0 fluorometer, size-checked on a Bioanalyzer 2100, and measured again with the KAPA Library Quantification kit. A separate single-read 150-cycle Illumina NextSeq 550 flow cell was used to sequence each immunoSEQ 96-well plate. The authors processed their data as follows. The immunoSEQ output contained only junctional sequences without quality scores, so filtering could not match that applied to full-length reads. To assign V/J genes and CDR3, sequences were annotated using PyIR, a Python wrapper for IgBLAST v1.9, with IMGT germline references. Reads were removed for weak V/J assignments (E-value above 1e-6), missing CDR3, stop codons, out-of-frame junctions, or ambiguous translated residues. V3J clonotypes were defined as sequences sharing an identical inferred V gene, J gene, and CDR3 amino acid sequence. To compute the percentage overlap between repertoires, the number of shared unique clonotypes was divided by the size of the smaller repertoire. Richness of each repertoire was evaluated using RTK rarefaction, the Chao1 estimator, and Recon v2.1 estimates of unobserved clonotypes. For all TCRbeta clonotypes obtained by the gDNA method from several donors, generation probabilities were computed with OLGA. The clones in this table, taken by TCRdb from immuneACCESS, are in-frame only. Not every clone is retained; where verified, under half of the shortfall comes from an unresolved V gene, and the cause of the rest is unknown. V, J and clone size reflect that table, while D and trimming were determined from the DNA. The sample includes 980,000 or so clones, with approximately 80% observed a single time. Of the sample, about 1.5% is held by the ten largest clones.

This clone was seen a few times. No antigen is known for it. No quality values exist for individual bases; no much larger clone is one base distant. Sequencing was carried out using memory CD4+ T cells sorted from blood. What this sample's cell subset or site label stands for: CD45RA-negative fraction. This clonotype was sampled from a man younger than 35 in good health. This chain joins TRBV27 to TRBJ1-2, with TRBD1 identical over 10 junction bases. The CDR3 sequence is CASTQGQGKSNYGYTF. In nucleotides, the sequence is TGTGCCAGCACCCAGGGACAGGGGAAGTCTAACTATGGCTACACCTTC.